This is a list of T cell receptor beta chains from one sample in a study of blood T cell repertoires in COVID-19. TCRdb keeps only in-frame clones here, not all; method: immunoSEQ multiplex PCR. Seen here are some 54,000 clones, 81% observed once, and the top ten hold around a quarter. The sample taken for sequencing was peripheral blood. These receptor sequences come from a woman older than 75 with COVID-19, enrolled during active disease. Both conserved end residues are trimmed from each CDR3.

TRBJ2-2 14 TRBV5-8 ASSHGTGGLDGELF
TRBJ2-1 15 TRBV4-2 ASSQERMVADYNEQF
TRBJ2-7 13 TRBV5-1 ASSLSQTGENEQY
TRBJ2-2 13 TRBV7-2 ASSLVGPGTGELF
TRBJ1-3 15 TRBV5-5 ASSPRALILSGNTIY
TRBJ2-7 13 TRBV7-6 ARETTSGRGYEQY
TRBJ2-1 12 TRBV4-1 ASGTSGGPYEQF
TRBJ1-2 14 TRBV4-2 ASSQDRFGQFYGYT
TRBJ2-3 11 TRBV2 ASSALSLGTQY
TRBJ2-2 13 TRBV19 ASSYGTGGFGELF
TRBJ1-3 15 TRBV7-9 ASSTTTGILSGNTIY
TRBJ2-7 13 TRBV10-3 AISWDSGRAYEQY
TRBJ2-7 12 TRBV19 ASNDPGRENEQY
TRBJ1-3 11 TRBV30 AWRAQGLDTIY
TRBJ1-2 10 TRBV19 ASTYGAYGYT
TRBJ2-1 12 TRBV4-1 ASSQLAGGNEQF
TRBJ2-7 12 TRBV5-1 ASSFSASSYEQY
TRBJ2-1 13 TRBV7-9 ASSNPTSGSNEQF
TRBJ1-5 13 TRBV7-2 ASSLGAAPYQPQH
TRBJ2-7 11 TRBV6-5 ASSYRGLYEQY
TRBJ2-2 14 TRBV10-3 ASQYSPDRSTGELF
TRBJ1-1 12 TRBV9 ASSVAQGNTEAF
TRBJ2-5 11 TRBV9 ASSVTDQETQY
TRBJ1-5 13 TRBV30 AWSRREIGNQPQH
TRBJ2-7 15 TRBV19 ASSIASGRGADYEQY
TRBJ2-7 11 TRBV10-2 ASKGQGFYEQY
TRBJ1-2 12 TRBV27 ASSLGGQTYGYT
TRBJ1-3 16 TRBV5-1 ASSKGQGATFSGNTIY
TRBJ2-5 14 TRBV5-1 ASSLAGQGLKETQY
TRBJ1-1 12 TRBV19 ASSLRGTAHEAF
TRBJ2-7 13 TRBV9 ASNPTGSPSYEQY
TRBJ2-1 15 TRBV21-1 ASSNFRLSPPYNEQF
TRBJ2-3 11 TRBV10-1 ASSEKRGPTQY
TRBJ2-1 15 TRBV5-1 ASSLAGGNLYYNEQF
TRBJ2-4 16 TRBV11-3 ASSLERSPYGAKNIQY
TRBJ2-5 12 TRBV29-1 SVEGGPIQETQY
TRBJ1-3 17 TRBV28 ASRDRGTGVVTAGNTIY
TRBJ2-5 13 TRBV6-6 ASSSRLAGEETQY
TRBJ1-2 18 TRBV14 ASSPPGLAGPRGLRGGYT
TRBJ2-7 11 TRBV7-9 ASSHTDTYEQY
TRBJ2-7 13 TRBV19 ASSSPRGPGKEQY
TRBJ2-4 12 TRBV6-5 ASRPRDSGDIQY
TRBJ2-5 13 TRBV11-1 ASSKWGPAQETQY
TRBJ2-1 12 TRBV7-2 ASSLDSFLNEQF
TRBJ2-1 13 TRBV7-9 ASSPTGTSGLEQF
TRBJ1-5 14 TRBV19 ASSGQGLPGNQPQH